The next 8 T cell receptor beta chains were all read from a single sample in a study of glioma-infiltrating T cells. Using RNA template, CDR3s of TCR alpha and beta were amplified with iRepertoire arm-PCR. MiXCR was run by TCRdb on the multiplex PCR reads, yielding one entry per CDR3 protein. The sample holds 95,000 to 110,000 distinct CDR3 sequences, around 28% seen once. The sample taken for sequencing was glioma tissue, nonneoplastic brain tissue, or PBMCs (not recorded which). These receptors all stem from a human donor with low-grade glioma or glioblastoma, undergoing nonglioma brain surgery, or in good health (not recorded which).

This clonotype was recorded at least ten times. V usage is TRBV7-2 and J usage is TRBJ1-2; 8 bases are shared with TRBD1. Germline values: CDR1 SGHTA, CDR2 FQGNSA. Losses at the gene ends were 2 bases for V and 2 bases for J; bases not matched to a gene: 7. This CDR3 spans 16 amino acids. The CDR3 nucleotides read TGTGCCAGCAGCTTAAACCCGGGACAGGCCAACTATGGCTACACCTTC. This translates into CASSLNPGQANYGYTF. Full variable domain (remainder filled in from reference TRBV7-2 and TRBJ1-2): GAGVSQSPSNKVTEKGKDVELRCDPISGHTALYWYRQSLGQGLEFLIYFQGNSAPDKSGLPSDRFSAERTGGSVSTLTIQRTQQEDSAVYLCASSLNPGQANYGYTFGSGTRLTVV.

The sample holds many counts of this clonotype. CDR3 DNA sequence: TGTGCCAGCAGTTACTCCACTAGCACAGATACGCAGTATTTT. Translating it yields CASSYSTSTDTQYF. The chain joins TRBV6-6 to TRBJ2-3, with no clear D. V lost 0 bases and J lost 0, with 4 bases in between. The CDR3 consists of 14 residues. Germline lookup yields CDR1 MNHNY and CDR2 SVGAGI (reference sequence).

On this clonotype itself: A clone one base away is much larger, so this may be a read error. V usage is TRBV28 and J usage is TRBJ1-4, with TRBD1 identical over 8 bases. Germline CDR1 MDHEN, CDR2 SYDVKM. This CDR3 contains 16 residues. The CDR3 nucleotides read TGTGCCAGCAGTTTTAGTAGGACAGGGACTAATGAAAGACTGTTTTTT. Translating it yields CASSFSRTGTNERLFF. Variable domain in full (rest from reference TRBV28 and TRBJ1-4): DVKVTQSSRYLVKRTGEKVFLECVQDMDHENMFWYRQDPGLGLRLIYFSYDVKMKEKGDIPEGYSVSREKKERFSLILESASTNQTSMYLCASSFSRTGTNERLFFGSGTQLSVL.

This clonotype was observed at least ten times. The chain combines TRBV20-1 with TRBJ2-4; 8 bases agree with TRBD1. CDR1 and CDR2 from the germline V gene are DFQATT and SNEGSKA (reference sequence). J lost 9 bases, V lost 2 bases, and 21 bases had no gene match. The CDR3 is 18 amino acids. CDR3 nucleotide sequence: TGCAGTGCTAGACCCGATCGAAAGGACAGGGCGATGAGGGGCATTCAGTACTTC. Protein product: CSARPDRKDRAMRGIQYF.

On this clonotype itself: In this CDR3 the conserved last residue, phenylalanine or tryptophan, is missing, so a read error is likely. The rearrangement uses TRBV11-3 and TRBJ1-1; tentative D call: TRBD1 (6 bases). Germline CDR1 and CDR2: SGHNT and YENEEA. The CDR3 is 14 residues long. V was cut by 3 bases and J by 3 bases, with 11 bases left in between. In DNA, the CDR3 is TGTGCCAGCAGCTTTGGGGGCTCGGACACTGAAGCTTTCCTT. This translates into CASSFGGSDTEAFL.

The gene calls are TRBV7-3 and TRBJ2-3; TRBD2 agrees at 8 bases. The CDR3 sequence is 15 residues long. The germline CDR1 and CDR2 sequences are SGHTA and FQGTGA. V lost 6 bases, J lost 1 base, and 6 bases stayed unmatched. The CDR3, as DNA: TGTGCCAGCAGGCACGGGAGGGGGGGCACAGATACGCAGTATTTT. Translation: CASRHGRGGTDTQYF.

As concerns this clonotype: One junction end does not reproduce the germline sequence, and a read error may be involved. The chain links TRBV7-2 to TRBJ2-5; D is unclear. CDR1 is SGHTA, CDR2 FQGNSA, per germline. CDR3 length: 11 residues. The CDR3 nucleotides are TGTGCAAGCACCATTCGGAAGACCCAGTACTTC. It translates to CASTIRKTQYF.

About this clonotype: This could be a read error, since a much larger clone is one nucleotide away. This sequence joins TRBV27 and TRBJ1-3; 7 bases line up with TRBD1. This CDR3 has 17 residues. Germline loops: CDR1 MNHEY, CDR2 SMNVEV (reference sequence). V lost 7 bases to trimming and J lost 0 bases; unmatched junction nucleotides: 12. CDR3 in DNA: TGTGCCAGCATGGGGCTTGTAGGGGGCTCCTCTGGAAACACCATATATTTT. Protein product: CASMGLVGGSSGNTIYF.